What follows are 15 T cell receptor beta chains derived from one specimen sequenced in a study of CD8 T cells in Susac syndrome. Random hexamers primed reverse transcription of about 0.45 to 1 ug RNA. Each CDR3 protein gets one entry after TCRdb re-called the immunoSEQ multiplex PCR reads with MiXCR. The sample lists around 110,000 distinct CDR3 sequences, about 95% occurring once. The sample comprised CD8+ T cells from PBMCs. The receptors here all came from a human donor with Susac syndrome.

CDR3 sequence (DNA): TGCGCCAGCAGCCAAGGCGGGGGGAGGGCAGATACGCAGTATTTT. Encoded protein: CASSQGGGRADTQYF. The genes are TRBV4-1 and TRBJ2-3; TRBD2 matches at 8 bases. From germline, CDR1 is MGHRA and CDR2 YSYEKL. V lost 1 base to trimming and J lost 4 bases; unmatched junction nucleotides: 4. The CDR3 sequence is 15 residues long.

The chain couples TRBV7-9 to TRBJ2-7; TRBD1 aligns across 8 bases. The germline V gene encodes CDR1 SEHNR and CDR2 FQNEAQ (reference sequence). The CDR3 runs to 12 residues. Trimming removed 5 bases from V and 7 bases from J; junction bases left unmatched: 4. The CDR3 sequence: CASSRTGLEQYF. In nucleotides, the CDR3 is TGTGCCAGCAGCCGGACAGGGCTGGAGCAGTACTTC.

V gene TRBV4-3 combines with J gene TRBJ1-1; D call uncertain. The ends were cut back, 1 base at V and 0 bases at J, with 9 bases in the middle. Germline V gives CDR1 LGHNA, CDR2 YSLEER. The CDR3 is made up of 15 amino acids. The CDR3 sequence is CASSQGVGMNTEAFF. The CDR3 DNA is TGCGCCAGCAGCCAAGGTGTAGGCATGAACACTGAAGCTTTCTTT.

The rearrangement uses TRBV5-5 and TRBJ1-1; D is possibly TRBD1 (5 bases). The CDR3 has 15 amino acids. Germline V gene data show CDR1 as SGHKS and CDR2 as YYEKEE (reference sequence). The germline V and J ends were trimmed by 0 bases and 1 base, with 10 bases remaining between them. The CDR3 here is CASSLAGHSNTEAFF. As DNA, the CDR3 is TGTGCCAGCAGCTTGGCCGGACACTCGAACACTGAAGCTTTCTTT.

The rearrangement links TRBV13 to TRBJ2-5, with TRBD2 identical over 10 bases. The trim removed 1 base at V and 4 bases at J, leaving 6 bases unmatched. This CDR3 contains 16 residues. The V gene's germline CDR1 is PRHDT and CDR2 FYEKMQ (reference sequence). This chain's CDR3 is CASSLVSSGGLETQYF. DNA for the CDR3: TGTGCCAGCAGCTTAGTCTCTAGCGGGGGCTTAGAGACCCAGTACTTC.

The V call is TRBV2, the J call TRBJ2-3; D is perhaps TRBD2 (5 bases). This CDR3 has 14 amino acids. Germline V CDR1 and CDR2: SNHLY, FYNNEI. V dropped 7 bases and J dropped 0 bases, with 11 bases sitting between them. The CDR3 loop is CASNFAGSTDTQYF. The CDR3 coding sequence is TGTGCCAGCAATTTCGCGGGTAGCACAGATACGCAGTATTTT.

The rearrangement uses TRBV2 and TRBJ1-2; a possible D gene is TRBD1 (6 bases). In germline, CDR1 is SNHLY, CDR2 FYNNEI. The CDR3 has 12 amino acids. V was pared by 10 bases and J by 4 bases, with 13 bases between. The CDR3 DNA reads TGTGCCATTCACAGGGTAGGCTATGGCTACACCTTC. This encodes CAIHRVGYGYTF.

This chain joins TRBV5-1 and TRBJ2-7; D is perhaps TRBD1 (6 bases). The CDR3 covers 15 residues. The V gene's germline CDR1 is SGHRS and CDR2 YFSETQ. V lost 2 bases to trimming and J lost 3 bases, with 15 bases between them. DNA for the CDR3: TGCGCCAGCAGCTTCTCAGGGGACCTGTGCTACGAGCAGTACTTC. As protein: CASSFSGDLCYEQYF.

This chain uses TRBV4-1 with TRBJ2-1; D might be TRBD1 (5 bases). This CDR3 has 18 amino acids. Looked up from germline, CDR1 is MGHRA and CDR2 is YSYEKL. V was pared by 2 bases and J by 4 bases, with 21 bases between. The CDR3 here is CASSQKGSGSTSYNEQFF. As DNA, the CDR3 is TGCGCCAGCAGCCAAAAAGGGTCAGGGTCTACCTCTTACAATGAGCAGTTCTTC.

The rearrangement links TRBV6-5 to TRBJ1-2, with no clear D. Trimming stripped 0 bases from V and 6 bases from J, with 5 bases between. The CDR3 consists of 12 residues. Per germline, CDR1 MNHEY and CDR2 SVGAGI. This CDR3 is CASSYSNDGYTF. Written as DNA, the CDR3 is TGTGCCAGCAGTTACTCGAATGATGGCTACACCTTC.

The DNA for the CDR3 is TGTGCCAGCAGTTTGCCCCGGGTGGATGTGGACTATGGCTACACCTTC. Translated, it gives CASSLPRVDVDYGYTF. This chain connects TRBV12-3 or TRBV12-4 to TRBJ1-2; D gene unclear. The V gene lost 3 bases and the J gene lost 3 bases, with 17 bases spanning the gap. This CDR3 has 16 amino acids.

The J gene is TRBJ2-3, the V gene TRBV12-3 or TRBV12-4; D is perhaps TRBD2 (5 bases). This CDR3 is 14 amino acids long. Deletions cut 4 bases from V and 2 bases from J, with 10 bases between. In nucleotides, the CDR3 is TGTGCCAGCAGTTGGACTGCTAACACAGATACGCAGTATTTT. Amino acid sequence: CASSWTANTDTQYF.

The chain combines TRBV4-1 with TRBJ2-6; 7 bases are a match to TRBD1. Losses at the gene ends were 4 bases for V and 0 bases for J; bases not matched to a gene: 12. The CDR3 loop spans 19 amino acids. Germline V gene lookup returns CDR1 MGHRA and CDR2 YSYEKL. CDR3 residues: CASSRLAGTESSGANVLTF. CDR3 nucleotide sequence: TGCGCCAGCAGCCGGCTGGCCGGGACAGAGAGCTCTGGGGCCAACGTCCTGACTTTC.

The chain couples TRBV9 to TRBJ1-2; a possible D gene is TRBD1 (5 bases). The CDR3 has 13 residues. V lost 2 bases to trimming and J lost 4 bases, with 9 bases between them. Germline CDR1 reads SGDLS; CDR2 reads YYNGEE. As DNA, the CDR3 is TGTGCCAGCAGCGTTGGGGGGTCCTATGGCTACACCTTC. Its translation is CASSVGGSYGYTF.

The chain recombines TRBV5-6 with TRBJ1-5, with 10 bases lining up with TRBD1. V dropped 5 bases and J dropped 6; count of bases not matched to a gene: 8. The V gene's germline CDR1 is SGHDT and CDR2 YYEEEE. The length of the CDR3 is 15 residues. CDR3 region: CASSAGTGEGQPQHF. The DNA of the CDR3 is TGTGCCAGCAGTGCCGGGACAGGGGAAGGTCAGCCCCAGCATTTT.